Sequencing of this T cell receptor beta chain was carried out in a study of yellow fever vaccine responses in identical twins. General study points: The authors reported partly convergent, partly personalized vaccine responses in identical twins.

TCRdb used MiXCR to reprocess the RT-PCR reads, holding one entry per CDR3 protein. The top ten hold 4% of the sample, which has more than 4,500 distinct CDR3 sequences, approximately 65% seen once. V was pared by 8 bases and J by 5 bases, with 15 bases between. This CDR3 is 13 amino acids long. Germline V CDR1 and CDR2: SNHLY, FYNNEI. A remark on this clonotype: Its antigen is not known.

This chain uses TRBV2 with TRBJ1-1; D is unclear. The material was T cells from blood (PBMCs), unsorted or a sorted subset (not recorded which), obtained before or after yellow fever vaccination (not recorded which). The TCR sequence derives from a woman between 18 and 30 years old who received the yellow fever vaccine. The CDR3 loop is CASSKILDTEAFF. DNA for the CDR3: TGTGCCAGCTCTAAGATCTTGGATACTGAAGCTTTCTTT. Full variable domain (rest looked up from reference TRBV2 and TRBJ1-1): EPEVTQTPSHQVTQMGQEVILRCVPISNHLYFYWYRQILGQKVEFLVSFYNNEISEKSEIFDDQFSVERPDGSNFTLKIRSTKLEDSAMYFCASSKILDTEAFFGQGTRLTVV.